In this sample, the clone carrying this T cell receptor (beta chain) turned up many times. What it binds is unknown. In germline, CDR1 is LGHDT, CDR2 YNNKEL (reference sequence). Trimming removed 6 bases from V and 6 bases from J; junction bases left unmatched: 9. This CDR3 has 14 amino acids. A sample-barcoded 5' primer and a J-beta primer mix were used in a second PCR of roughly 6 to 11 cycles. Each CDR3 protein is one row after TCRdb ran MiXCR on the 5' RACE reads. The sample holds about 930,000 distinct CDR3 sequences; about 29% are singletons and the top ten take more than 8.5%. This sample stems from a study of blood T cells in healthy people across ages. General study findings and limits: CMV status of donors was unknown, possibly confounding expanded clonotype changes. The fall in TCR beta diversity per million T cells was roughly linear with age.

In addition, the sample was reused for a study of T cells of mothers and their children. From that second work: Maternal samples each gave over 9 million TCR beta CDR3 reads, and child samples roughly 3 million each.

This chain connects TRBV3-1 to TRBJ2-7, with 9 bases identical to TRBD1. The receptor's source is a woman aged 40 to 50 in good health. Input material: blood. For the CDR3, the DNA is TGTGCCAGCAGTCGGGGACAGGGTTTGGTCGAGCAGTACTTC. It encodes CASSRGQGLVEQYF.